This TCR beta chain emerged from a study of T cell repertoires in cytomegalovirus infection. TCRdb analysed the reads with MiXCR anew, one entry per CDR3 protein. The data contain about 310,000 distinct CDR3 sequences, around 10% of them singletons. This CDR3 spans 16 amino acids. Trimming cost V 2 bases and J 7 bases; bases outside gene matches: 9. Germline CDR1 is SGDLS and CDR2 is YYNGEE. This clonotype has ten or more counts. This receptor was taken from a human donor in good health (CMV status not recorded). Some clones in this sample may be carry-over from other donors' samples. The chain links TRBV9 to TRBJ2-1; 10 bases align to TRBD2. The sample comprised PBMCs. Written as DNA, the CDR3 is TGTGCCAGCAGCGTTGGTAGCGGGGGGACGGGGAATGAGCAGTTCTTC. This codes for CASSVGSGGTGNEQFF. Full variable domain (missing parts from reference TRBV9 and TRBJ2-1): DSGVTQTPKHLITATGQRVTLRCSPRSGDLSVYWYQQSLDQGLQFLIQYYNGEERAKGNILERFSAQQFPDLHSELNLSSLELGDSALYFCASSVGSGGTGNEQFFGPGTRLTVL.